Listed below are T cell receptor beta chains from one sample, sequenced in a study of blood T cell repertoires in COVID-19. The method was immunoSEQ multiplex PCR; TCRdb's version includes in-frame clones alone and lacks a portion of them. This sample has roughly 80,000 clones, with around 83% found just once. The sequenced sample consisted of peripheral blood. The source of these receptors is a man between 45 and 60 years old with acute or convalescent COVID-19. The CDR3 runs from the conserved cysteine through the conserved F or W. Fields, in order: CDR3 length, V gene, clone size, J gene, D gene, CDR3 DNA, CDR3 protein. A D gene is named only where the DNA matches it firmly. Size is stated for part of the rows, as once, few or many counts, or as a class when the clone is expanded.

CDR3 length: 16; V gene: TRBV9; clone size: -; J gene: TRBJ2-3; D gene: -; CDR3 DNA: TGTGCCAGCAGCGTACCAAGACAGGGAGGCCCAGATACGCAGTATTTT; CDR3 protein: CASSVPRQGGPDTQYF
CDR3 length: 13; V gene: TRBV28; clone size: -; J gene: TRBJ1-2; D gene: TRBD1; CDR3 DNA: TGTGCCAGCAGTTTCACAACAGGGGGAGGCTACACCTTC; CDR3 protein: CASSFTTGGGYTF
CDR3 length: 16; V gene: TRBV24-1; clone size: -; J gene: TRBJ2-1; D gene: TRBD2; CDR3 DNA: TGTGCCACCAGTGATGTTACTAGCGGGGCATTGAATGAGCAGTTCTTC; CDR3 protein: CATSDVTSGALNEQFF
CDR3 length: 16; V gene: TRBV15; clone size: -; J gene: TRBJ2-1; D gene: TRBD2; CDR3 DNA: TGTGCCACCAGCAGAGTGGCTAGCGGGAGGGCATATGAGCAGTTCTTC; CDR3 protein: CATSRVASGRAYEQFF
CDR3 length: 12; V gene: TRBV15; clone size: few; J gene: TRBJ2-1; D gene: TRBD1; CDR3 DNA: TGTGCCACCAGCCGGACAGGCAATGAGCAGTTCTTC; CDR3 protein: CATSRTGNEQFF
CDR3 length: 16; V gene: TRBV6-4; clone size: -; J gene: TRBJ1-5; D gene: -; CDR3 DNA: TGTGCCAGCAGTGACCCGGGTGGAGGGAGCAATCAGCCCCAGCATTTT; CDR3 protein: CASSDPGGGSNQPQHF
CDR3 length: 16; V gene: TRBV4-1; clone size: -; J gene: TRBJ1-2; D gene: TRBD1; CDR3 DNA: TGCGCCAGCAGCCAAGATGGGACAGGGAGCGGCTATGGCTACACCTTC; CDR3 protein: CASSQDGTGSGYGYTF
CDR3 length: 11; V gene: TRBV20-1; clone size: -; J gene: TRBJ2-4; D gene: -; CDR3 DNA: TGCAGTGCTAGATTCGGGACACCTCAGTACTTC; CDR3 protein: CSARFGTPQYF
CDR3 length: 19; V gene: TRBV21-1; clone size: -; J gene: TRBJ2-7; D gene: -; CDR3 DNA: TGTGCCAGCAGCAAGCCCCCTCCTCAGGGGTCCAGGAGCTCCTACGAGCAGTACTTC; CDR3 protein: CASSKPPPQGSRSSYEQYF
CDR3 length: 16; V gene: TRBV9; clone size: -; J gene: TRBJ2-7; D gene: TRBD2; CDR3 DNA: TGTGCCAGCAGCGTAGCTGGAGCTAGCGGAGCCTACGAGCAGTACTTC; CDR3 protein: CASSVAGASGAYEQYF
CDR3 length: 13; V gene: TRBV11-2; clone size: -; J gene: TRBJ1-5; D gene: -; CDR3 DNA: TGTGCCAGCAGCTTAGATGAGGGACAGCCCCAGCATTTT; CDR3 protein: CASSLDEGQPQHF
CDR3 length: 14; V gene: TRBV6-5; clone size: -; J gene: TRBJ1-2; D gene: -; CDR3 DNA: TGTGCCAGCAGTTATCACAGGACTAACTATGGCTACACCTTC; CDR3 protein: CASSYHRTNYGYTF
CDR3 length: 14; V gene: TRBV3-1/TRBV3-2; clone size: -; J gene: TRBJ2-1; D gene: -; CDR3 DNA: TGTGCCAGCAGCCCCAAGGTGTCCGTGACTAGTAGGTTCTTC; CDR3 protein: CASSPKVSVTSRFF
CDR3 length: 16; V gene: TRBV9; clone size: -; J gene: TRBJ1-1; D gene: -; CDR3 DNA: TGTGCCAGCAGCTCCCTGGTTGGTGGGGGGGCGCGCGAAGCTTTCTTT; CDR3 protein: CASSSLVGGGAREAFF
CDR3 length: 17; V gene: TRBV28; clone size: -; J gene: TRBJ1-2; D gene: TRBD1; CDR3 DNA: TGTGCCAGCAGTTTATTGGTCATCGACAGGGAACAAGACGGCTACACCTTC; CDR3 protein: CASSLLVIDREQDGYTF
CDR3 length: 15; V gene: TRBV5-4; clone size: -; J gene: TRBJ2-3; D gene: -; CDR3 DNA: TGTGCCAGCAGCTTTTGGCAGGGCTCCGCAGATACGCAGTATTTT; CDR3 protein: CASSFWQGSADTQYF
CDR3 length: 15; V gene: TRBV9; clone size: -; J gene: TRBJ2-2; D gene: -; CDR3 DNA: TGTGCCAGCAGCGTCTCAGGGGTAGGCACCGGGGAGCTGTTTTTT; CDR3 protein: CASSVSGVGTGELFF
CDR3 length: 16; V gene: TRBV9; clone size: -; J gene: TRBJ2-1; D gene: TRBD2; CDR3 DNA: TGTGCCAGCAGCACCCTCCTAGCGGGAGGCTACAATGAGCAGTTCTTC; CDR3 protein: CASSTLLAGGYNEQFF
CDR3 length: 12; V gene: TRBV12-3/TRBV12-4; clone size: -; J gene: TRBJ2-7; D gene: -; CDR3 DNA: TGTGCCAGCAGTTTACAGGGTTACGAGCAGTACTTC; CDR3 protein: CASSLQGYEQYF
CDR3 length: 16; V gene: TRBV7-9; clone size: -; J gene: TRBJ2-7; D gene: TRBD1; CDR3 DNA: TGTGCCAGCAGCACTAGGGCGGGACAGGGGTCCTACGAGCAGTACTTC; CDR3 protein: CASSTRAGQGSYEQYF
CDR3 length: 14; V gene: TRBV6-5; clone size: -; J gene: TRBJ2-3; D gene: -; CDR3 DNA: TGTGCCAGCAGCTGGAGACCTAGCACAGATACGCAGTATTTT; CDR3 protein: CASSWRPSTDTQYF
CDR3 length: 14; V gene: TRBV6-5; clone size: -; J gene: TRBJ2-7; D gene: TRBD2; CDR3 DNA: TGTGCCACCCTAGCTGCGGGAGGTAGCTACGAGCAGTACTTC; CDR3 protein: CATLAAGGSYEQYF
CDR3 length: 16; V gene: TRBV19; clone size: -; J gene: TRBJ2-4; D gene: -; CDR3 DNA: TGTGCCAGTAGTATAGAGGGGGGAGTAGCCAAAAACATTCAGTACTTC; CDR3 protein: CASSIEGGVAKNIQYF